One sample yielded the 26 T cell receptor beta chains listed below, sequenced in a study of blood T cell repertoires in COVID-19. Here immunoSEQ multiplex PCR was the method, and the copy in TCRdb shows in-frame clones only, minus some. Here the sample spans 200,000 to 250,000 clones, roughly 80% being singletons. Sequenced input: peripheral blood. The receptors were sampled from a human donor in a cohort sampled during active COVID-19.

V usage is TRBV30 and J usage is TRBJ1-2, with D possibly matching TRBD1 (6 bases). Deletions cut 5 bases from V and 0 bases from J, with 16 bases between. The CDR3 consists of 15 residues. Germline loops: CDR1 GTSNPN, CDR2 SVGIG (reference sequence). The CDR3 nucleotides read TGTGCCTGGGGGGGCCAGGGACTCTCTAACTATGGCTACACCTTC. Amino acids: CAWGGQGLSNYGYTF.

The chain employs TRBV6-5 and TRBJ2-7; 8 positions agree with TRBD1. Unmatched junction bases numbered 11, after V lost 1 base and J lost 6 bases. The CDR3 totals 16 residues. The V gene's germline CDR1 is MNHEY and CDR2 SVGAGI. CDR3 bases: TGTGCCAGCAGTTACTTACCCGGGACAGGTTATGGCGAGCAGTACTTC. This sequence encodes CASSYLPGTGYGEQYF.

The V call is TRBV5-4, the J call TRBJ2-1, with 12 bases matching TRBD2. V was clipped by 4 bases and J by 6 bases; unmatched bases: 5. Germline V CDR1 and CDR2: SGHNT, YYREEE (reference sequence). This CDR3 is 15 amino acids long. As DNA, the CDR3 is TGTGCCAGCAGCATTCCTAGCGGGAGGGCCAATGAGCAGTTCTTC. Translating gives CASSIPSGRANEQFF.

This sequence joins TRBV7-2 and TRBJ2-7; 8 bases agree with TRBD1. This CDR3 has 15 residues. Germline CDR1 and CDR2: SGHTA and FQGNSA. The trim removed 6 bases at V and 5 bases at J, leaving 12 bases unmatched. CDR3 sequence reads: CASRRRGGQGDEQYF. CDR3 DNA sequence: TGTGCCAGCAGACGCCGAGGCGGACAGGGTGACGAGCAGTACTTC.

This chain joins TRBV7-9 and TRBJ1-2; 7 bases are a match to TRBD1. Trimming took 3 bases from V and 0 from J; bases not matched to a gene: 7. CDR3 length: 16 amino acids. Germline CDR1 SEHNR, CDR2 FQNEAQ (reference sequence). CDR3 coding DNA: TGTGCCAGCAGCTTTCCGGGACAGCATACTAACTATGGCTACACCTTC. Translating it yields CASSFPGQHTNYGYTF. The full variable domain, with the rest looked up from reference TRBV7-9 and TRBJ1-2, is DTGVSQNPRHKITKRGQNVTFRCDPISEHNRLYWYRQTLGQGPEFLTYFQNEAQLEKSRLLSDRFSAERPKGSFSTLEIQRTEQGDSAMYLCASSFPGQHTNYGYTFGSGTRLTVV.

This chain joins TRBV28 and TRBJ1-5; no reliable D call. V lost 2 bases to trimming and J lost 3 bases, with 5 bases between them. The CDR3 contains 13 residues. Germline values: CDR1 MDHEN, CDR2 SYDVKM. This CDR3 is CASSLEDNQPQHF. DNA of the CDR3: TGTGCCAGCAGTTTAGAGGACAATCAGCCCCAGCATTTT.

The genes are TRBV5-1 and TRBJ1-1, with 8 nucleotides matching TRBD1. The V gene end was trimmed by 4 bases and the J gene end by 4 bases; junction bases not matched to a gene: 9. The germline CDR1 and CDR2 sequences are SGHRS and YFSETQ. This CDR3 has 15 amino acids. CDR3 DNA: TGCGCCAGCAGCGGATCATATCAGGGGGCCACTGAAGCTTTCTTT. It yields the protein CASSGSYQGATEAFF.

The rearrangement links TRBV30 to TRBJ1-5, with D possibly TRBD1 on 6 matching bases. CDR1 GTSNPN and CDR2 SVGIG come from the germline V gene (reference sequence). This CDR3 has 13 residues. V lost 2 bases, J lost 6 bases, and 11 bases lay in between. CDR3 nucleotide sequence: TGTGCCTGGAGTCACAGGGAAGGTCAGCCCCAGCATTTT. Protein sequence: CAWSHREGQPQHF.

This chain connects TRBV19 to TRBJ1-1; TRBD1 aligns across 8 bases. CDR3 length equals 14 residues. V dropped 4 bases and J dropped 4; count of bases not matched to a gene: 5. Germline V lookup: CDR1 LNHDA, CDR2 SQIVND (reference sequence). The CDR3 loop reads CASSTGGLGTEAFF. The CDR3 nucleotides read TGTGCCAGTAGTACAGGGGGCTTGGGCACTGAAGCTTTCTTT.

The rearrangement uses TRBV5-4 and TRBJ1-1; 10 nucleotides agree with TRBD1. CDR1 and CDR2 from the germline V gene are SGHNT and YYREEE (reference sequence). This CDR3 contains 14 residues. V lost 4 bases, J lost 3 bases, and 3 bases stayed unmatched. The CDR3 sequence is CASSGGQGDTEAFF. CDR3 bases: TGTGCCAGCAGCGGTGGACAGGGGGACACTGAAGCTTTCTTT.

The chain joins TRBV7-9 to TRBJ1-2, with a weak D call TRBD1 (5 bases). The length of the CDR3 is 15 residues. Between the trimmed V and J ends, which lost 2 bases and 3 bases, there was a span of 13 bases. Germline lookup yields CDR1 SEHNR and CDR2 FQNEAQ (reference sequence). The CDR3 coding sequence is TGTGCCAGCAGCTTACTGGCAGGGATCGACTATGGCTACACCTTC. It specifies CASSLLAGIDYGYTF.

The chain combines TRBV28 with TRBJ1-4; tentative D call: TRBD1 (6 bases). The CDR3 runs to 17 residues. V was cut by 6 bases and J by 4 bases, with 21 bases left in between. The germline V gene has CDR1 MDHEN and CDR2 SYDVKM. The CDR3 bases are TGTGCCAGCAGACCTCTAGCTACTTGGACAGATAATGAAAAACTGTTTTTT. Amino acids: CASRPLATWTDNEKLFF.

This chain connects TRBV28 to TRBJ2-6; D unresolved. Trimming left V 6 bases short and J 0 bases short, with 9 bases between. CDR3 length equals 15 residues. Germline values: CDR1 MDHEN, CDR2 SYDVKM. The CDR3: CASRPQTSGANVLTF. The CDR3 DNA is TGTGCCAGCAGGCCACAGACCTCTGGGGCCAACGTCCTGACTTTC.

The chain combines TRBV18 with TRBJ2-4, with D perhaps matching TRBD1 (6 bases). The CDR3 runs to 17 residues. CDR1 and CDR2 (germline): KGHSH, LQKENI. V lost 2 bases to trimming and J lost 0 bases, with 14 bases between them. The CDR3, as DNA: TGTGCCAGCTCACCAGAAAGGGGGAGAGGAGCCAAAAACATTCAGTACTTC. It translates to CASSPERGRGAKNIQYF.

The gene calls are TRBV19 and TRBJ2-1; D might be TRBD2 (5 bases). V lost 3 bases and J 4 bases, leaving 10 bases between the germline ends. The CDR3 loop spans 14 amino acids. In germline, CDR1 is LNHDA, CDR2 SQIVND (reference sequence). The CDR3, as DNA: TGTGCCAGTAGTATCGGGCGGGTTTACAATGAGCAGTTCTTC. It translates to CASSIGRVYNEQFF. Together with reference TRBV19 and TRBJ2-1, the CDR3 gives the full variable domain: DGGITQSPKYLFRKEGQNVTLSCEQNLNHDAMYWYRQDPGQGLRLIYYSQIVNDFQKGDIAEGYSVSREKKESFPLTVTSAQKNPTAFYLCASSIGRVYNEQFFGPGTRLTVL.

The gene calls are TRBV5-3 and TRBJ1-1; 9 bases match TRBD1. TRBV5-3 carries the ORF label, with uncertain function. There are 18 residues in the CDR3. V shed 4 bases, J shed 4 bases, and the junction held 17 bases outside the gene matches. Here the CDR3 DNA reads TGTGCCAGAAGCACCAGAGACAGGGGGTGTTTAGCGGGCACTGAAGCTTTCTTT. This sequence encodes CARSTRDRGCLAGTEAFF.

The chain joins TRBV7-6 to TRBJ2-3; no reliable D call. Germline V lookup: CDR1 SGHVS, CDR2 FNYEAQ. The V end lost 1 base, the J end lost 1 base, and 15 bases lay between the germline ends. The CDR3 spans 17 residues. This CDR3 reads CASSLGGDGWGTDTQYF. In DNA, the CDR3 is TGTGCCAGCAGCTTAGGCGGAGATGGCTGGGGCACAGATACGCAGTATTTT.

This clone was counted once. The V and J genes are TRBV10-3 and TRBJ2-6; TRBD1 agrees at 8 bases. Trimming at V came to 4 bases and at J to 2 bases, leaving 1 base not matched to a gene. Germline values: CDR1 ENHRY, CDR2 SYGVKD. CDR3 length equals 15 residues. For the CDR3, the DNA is TGTGCCATCAGTGTACAGGGGGCTGGGGCCAACGTCCTGACTTTC. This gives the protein CAISVQGAGANVLTF.

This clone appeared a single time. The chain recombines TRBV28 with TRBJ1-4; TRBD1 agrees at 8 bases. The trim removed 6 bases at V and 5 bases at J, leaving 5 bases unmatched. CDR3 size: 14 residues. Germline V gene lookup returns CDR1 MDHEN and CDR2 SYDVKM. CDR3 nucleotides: TGTGCCAGCAGGTGGACAGGGTTGAATGAAAAACTGTTTTTT. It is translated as CASRWTGLNEKLFF. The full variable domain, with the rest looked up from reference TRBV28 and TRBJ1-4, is DVKVTQSSRYLVKRTGEKVFLECVQDMDHENMFWYRQDPGLGLRLIYFSYDVKMKEKGDIPEGYSVSREKKERFSLILESASTNQTSMYLCASRWTGLNEKLFFGSGTQLSVL.

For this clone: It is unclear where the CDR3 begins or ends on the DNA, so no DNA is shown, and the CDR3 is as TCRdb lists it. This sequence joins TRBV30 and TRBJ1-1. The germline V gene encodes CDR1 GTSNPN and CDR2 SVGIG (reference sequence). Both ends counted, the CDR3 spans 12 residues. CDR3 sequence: CAWAGGADRTFF.

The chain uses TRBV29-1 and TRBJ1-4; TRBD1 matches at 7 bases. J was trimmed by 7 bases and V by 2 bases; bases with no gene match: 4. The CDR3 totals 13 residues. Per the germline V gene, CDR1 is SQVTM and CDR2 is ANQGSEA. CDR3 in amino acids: CSVERGRGEKLFF. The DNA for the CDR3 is TGCAGCGTTGAAAGGGGGCGAGGTGAAAAACTGTTTTTT.

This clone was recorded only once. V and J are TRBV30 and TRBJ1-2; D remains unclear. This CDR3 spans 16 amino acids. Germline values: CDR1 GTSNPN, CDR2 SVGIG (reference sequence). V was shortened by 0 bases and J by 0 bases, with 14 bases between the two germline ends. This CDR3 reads CAWSVGGQKSNYGYTF. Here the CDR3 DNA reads TGTGCCTGGAGTGTTGGTGGCCAAAAATCTAACTATGGCTACACCTTC.

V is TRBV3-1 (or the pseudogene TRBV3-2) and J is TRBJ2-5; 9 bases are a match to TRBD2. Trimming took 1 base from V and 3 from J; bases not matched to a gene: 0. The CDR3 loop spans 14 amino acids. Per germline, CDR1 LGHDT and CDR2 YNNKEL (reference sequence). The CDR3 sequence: CASSQASGKETQYF. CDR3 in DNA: TGTGCCAGCAGCCAAGCTAGCGGGAAAGAGACCCAGTACTTC.

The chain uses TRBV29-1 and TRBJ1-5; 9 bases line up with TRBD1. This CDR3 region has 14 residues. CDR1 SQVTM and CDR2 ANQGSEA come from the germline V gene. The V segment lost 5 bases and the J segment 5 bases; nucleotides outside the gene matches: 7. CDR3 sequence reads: CSVKQGAGDQPQHF. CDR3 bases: TGCAGCGTTAAACAGGGGGCCGGGGATCAGCCCCAGCATTTT.

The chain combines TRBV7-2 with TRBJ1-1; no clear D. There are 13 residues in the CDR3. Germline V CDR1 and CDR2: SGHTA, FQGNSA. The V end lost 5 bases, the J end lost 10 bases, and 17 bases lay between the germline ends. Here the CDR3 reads CASSLGGRGRAFF. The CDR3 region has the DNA TGTGCCAGCAGCCTAGGAGGGCGGGGAAGAGCTTTCTTT.

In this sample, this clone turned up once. The CDR3 protein is CAISAGKEQYF. For the CDR3, the DNA is TGTGCCATCAGTGCGGGGAAAGAGCAGTACTTC. The chain employs TRBV10-3 and TRBJ2-7, with D possibly being TRBD2 (5 bases). V gave up 4 bases and J gave up 7 bases, with 8 bases separating them. CDR3 length equals 11 residues. Germline V lookup: CDR1 ENHRY, CDR2 SYGVKD.